This is a list of T cell receptor beta chains from one sample in a study of naive and memory T cell subsets. TCRdb fed the UMI-ligation and nested PCR reads into MiXCR, producing one record per CDR3 protein. This sample carries approximately 82,000 distinct CDR3 sequences, 6% to 7.5% of them seen once, and the ten largest clones take around 1.6%. Sequenced material: central memory CD4+ T cells from blood. These receptors were taken from a human donor in good health. The CDR3 runs from the conserved cysteine through the conserved F or W. Each record gives: V gene, clone size, J gene, D gene, CDR3 protein, CDR3 DNA. D genes are given only for firm matches. A clone size is listed for some rows: how often the clone was seen (once, few, many), or a class if it is expanded.

v_gene: TRBV14
abundance: NA
j_gene: TRBJ1-5
d_gene: TRBD1
CDR3aa: CASSQVDLCGLTGRTAQHF
CDR3nt: TGTGCCAGCAGCCAAGTTGATCTATGCGGCTTGACAGGGAGAACCGCCCAGCATTTT

v_gene: TRBV6-5
abundance: many
j_gene: TRBJ2-2
d_gene: NA
CDR3aa: CASSYTANTGELFF
CDR3nt: TGTGCCAGCAGTTATACGGCGAACACCGGGGAGCTGTTTTTT

v_gene: TRBV29-1
abundance: medium-sized
j_gene: TRBJ2-1
d_gene: TRBD2
CDR3aa: CSALRGSSYNEQFF
CDR3nt: TGCAGCGCCCTGCGGGGGAGCTCCTACAATGAGCAGTTCTTC

v_gene: TRBV9
abundance: NA
j_gene: TRBJ2-1
d_gene: TRBD2
CDR3aa: CASSVDLREGLNEQFF
CDR3nt: TGTGCCAGCAGCGTAGATCTGAGGGAGGGCCTGAATGAGCAGTTCTTC

v_gene: TRBV7-6
abundance: many
j_gene: TRBJ2-1
d_gene: TRBD2
CDR3aa: CASSLGGSSGGEQFF
CDR3nt: TGTGCCAGCAGCTTAGGGGGGTCTAGCGGGGGTGAGCAGTTCTTC

v_gene: TRBV3-1
abundance: many
j_gene: TRBJ1-2
d_gene: TRBD1
CDR3aa: CASSQEKSGGDGYTF
CDR3nt: TGTGCCAGCAGCCAAGAGAAGTCAGGGGGCGATGGCTACACCTTC

v_gene: TRBV7-8
abundance: many
j_gene: TRBJ2-2
d_gene: NA
CDR3aa: CASSLVLRLSFGELFF
CDR3nt: TGTGCCAGCAGCTTAGTCCTAAGACTTAGCTTTGGGGAGCTGTTTTTT

v_gene: TRBV3-1
abundance: NA
j_gene: TRBJ2-3
d_gene: TRBD2
CDR3aa: CASRPGRGGPEKDTQYF
CDR3nt: TGTGCCAGCCGCCCGGGGCGGGGGGGTCCGGAAAAAGATACGCAGTATTTT

v_gene: TRBV19
abundance: many
j_gene: TRBJ2-7
d_gene: NA
CDR3aa: CASSLAGSYEQYF
CDR3nt: TGTGCCAGTAGTCTCGCCGGCTCCTACGAGCAGTACTTC

v_gene: TRBV19
abundance: few
j_gene: TRBJ2-1
d_gene: NA
CDR3aa: CASKGTYNEQFF
CDR3nt: TGTGCCAGTAAGGGCACCTACAATGAGCAGTTCTTC

v_gene: TRBV6-2/TRBV6-3
abundance: many
j_gene: TRBJ2-3
d_gene: NA
CDR3aa: CASSYSIQATSDTQYF
CDR3nt: TGTGCCAGCAGTTACTCCATACAGGCCACTTCAGATACGCAGTATTTT

v_gene: TRBV6-1
abundance: few
j_gene: TRBJ2-7
d_gene: TRBD1
CDR3aa: CATRTGAYEQYF
CDR3nt: TGTGCCACTCGGACAGGGGCCTACGAGCAGTACTTC

v_gene: TRBV14
abundance: few
j_gene: TRBJ2-5
d_gene: NA
CDR3aa: CASSQGLAETQYF
CDR3nt: TGTGCCAGCAGCCAAGGCCTAGCGGAGACCCAGTACTTC

v_gene: TRBV7-3
abundance: many
j_gene: TRBJ2-5
d_gene: NA
CDR3aa: CASSLSGGPTETQYF
CDR3nt: TGTGCCAGCAGCTTAAGCGGGGGCCCGACGGAGACCCAGTACTTC

v_gene: TRBV12-3/TRBV12-4
abundance: many
j_gene: TRBJ1-1
d_gene: NA
CDR3aa: CASSKTGIATEAFF
CDR3nt: TGTGCCAGCAGTAAAACAGGGATCGCCACTGAAGCTTTCTTT

v_gene: TRBV3-1
abundance: many
j_gene: TRBJ2-2
d_gene: NA
CDR3aa: CASSQTGGYSTGELFF
CDR3nt: TGTGCCAGCAGCCAAACCGGCGGGTACAGCACCGGGGAGCTGTTTTTT

v_gene: TRBV7-2
abundance: many
j_gene: TRBJ1-6
d_gene: NA
CDR3aa: CASSLRTGNSPLHF
CDR3nt: TGTGCCAGCAGCTTAAGGACGGGGAATTCACCCCTCCACTTT

v_gene: TRBV28
abundance: NA
j_gene: TRBJ1-1
d_gene: NA
CDR3aa: CASSLDWTNTEAFF
CDR3nt: TGTGCCAGCAGTCTGGACTGGACCAACACTGAAGCTTTCTTT